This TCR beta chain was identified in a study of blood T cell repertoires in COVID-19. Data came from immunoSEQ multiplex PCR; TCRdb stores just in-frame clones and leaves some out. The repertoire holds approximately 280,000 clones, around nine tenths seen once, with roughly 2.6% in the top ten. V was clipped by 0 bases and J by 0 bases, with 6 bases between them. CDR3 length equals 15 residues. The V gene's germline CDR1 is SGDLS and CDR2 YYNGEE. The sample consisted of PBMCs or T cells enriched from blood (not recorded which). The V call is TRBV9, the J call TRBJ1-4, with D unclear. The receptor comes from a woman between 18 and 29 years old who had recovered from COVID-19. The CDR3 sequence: CASSVGSATNEKLFF. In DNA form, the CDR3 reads TGTGCCAGCAGCGTAGGATCAGCAACTAATGAAAAACTGTTTTTT.